Each of the 23 T cell receptor beta chains below was sequenced from the same sample in a study of blood T cell repertoires in COVID-19. This table comes from immunoSEQ multiplex PCR, and its TCRdb copy is limited to in-frame clones, with some not included. This table holds around 53,000 clones, 65% to 85% found once. The sequenced sample consisted of peripheral blood. These receptors were collected from a man between 65 and 85 years old with active COVID-19.

This clone was counted a few times. The chain links TRBV30 to TRBJ2-5, with D tentatively TRBD1 (6 bases). Trimming took off 5 bases at V and 5 bases at J, with 18 bases between the two ends. The CDR3 runs 14 residues. Germline assignment: CDR1 GTSNPN and CDR2 SVGIG (reference sequence). In DNA, the CDR3 is TGTGCCTGGGCACTCAGGGGCGGTTGGGAGACCCAGTACTTC. Protein product: CAWALRGGWETQYF.

The chain employs TRBV11-2 and TRBJ2-1, with 8 bases aligning to TRBD1. Germline V gene data show CDR1 as SGHAT and CDR2 as FQNNGV. V lost 5 bases and J lost 0; bases outside the gene matches: 6. The CDR3 consists of 16 residues. CDR3 DNA sequence: TGTGCCAGCAGCCCGCGAACAGGGGGCTCCTACAATGAGCAGTTCTTC. This encodes CASSPRTGGSYNEQFF.

The CDR3 DNA sequence: TGTGCCAGCAGCTTCGCGGCGGCCGGGGAGCTGTTTTTT. It encodes CASSFAAAGELFF. V usage is TRBV5-6 and J usage is TRBJ2-2; the D is unclear. With 2 bases removed from V and 6 bases from J, the gap between germline ends came to 8 bases. This CDR3 is built from 13 residues. CDR1 and CDR2 (germline): SGHDT, YYEEEE. The full variable domain, in which reference TRBV5-6 and TRBJ2-2 provide the parts outside the CDR3, is DAGVTQSPTHLIKTRGQQVTLRCSPKSGHDTVSWYQQALGQGPQFIFQYYEEEERQRGNFPDRFSGHQFPNYSSELNVNALLLGDSALYLCASSFAAAGELFFGEGSRLTVL.

V is TRBV7-9 and J is TRBJ2-5; 15 bases match TRBD2. J lost 5 bases, V lost 3 bases, and 4 bases had no gene match. CDR3 length equals 16 residues. Germline loops: CDR1 SEHNR, CDR2 FQNEAQ (reference sequence). CDR3 loop: CASSLGLAGGTETQYF. The CDR3 DNA reads TGTGCCAGCAGCTTGGGACTAGCGGGAGGTACCGAGACCCAGTACTTC.

V is TRBV7-3 and J is TRBJ2-1; 11 bases align to TRBD2. There are 15 residues in the CDR3. Germline V gene data show CDR1 as SGHTA and CDR2 as FQGTGA. Unmatched junction bases numbered 4, after V lost 6 bases and J lost 3 bases. The CDR3 protein is CASSALAGVYNEQFF. The CDR3 region has the DNA TGTGCCAGCAGTGCACTAGCGGGAGTCTACAATGAGCAGTTCTTC.

This clone was seen more than once but under ten times. V is TRBV4-2 and J is TRBJ2-2; perhaps TRBD1 as D (6 bases). The germline CDR1 and CDR2 sequences are LGHNA and YNFKEQ. V dropped 0 bases and J dropped 0 bases, with 11 bases sitting between them. The CDR3 contains 17 residues. CDR3 amino acids: CASSQDYTGPNTGELFF. DNA for the CDR3: TGTGCCAGCAGCCAAGATTATACAGGGCCGAACACCGGGGAGCTGTTTTTT.

This clone occurred a few times. CDR3 protein: CATSGSTGIVNTGELFF. In nucleotides, the CDR3 is TGTGCCACCAGCGGGTCCACAGGAATCGTAAACACCGGGGAGCTGTTTTTT. This sequence joins TRBV15 and TRBJ2-2; a weak D match, TRBD1 (5 bases). Germline CDR1 LNHNV, CDR2 YYDKDF (reference sequence). The CDR3 runs to 17 residues. Trimming left V 5 bases short and J 2 bases short, with 18 bases between.

This clone ranks as medium-sized. The CDR3 region is CASSSESVRGYNEQFF. The CDR3 DNA reads TGTGCCAGCAGTTCTGAAAGCGTGAGGGGGTACAATGAGCAGTTCTTC. V and J are TRBV27 and TRBJ2-1; TRBD1 might be the D (6 bases). The CDR3 has 16 residues. V lost 4 bases and J lost 4, with 17 bases in between. Germline V gene lookup returns CDR1 MNHEY and CDR2 SMNVEV (reference sequence).

The chain recombines TRBV28 with TRBJ2-7; TRBD1 is a possible D gene (6 bases). The CDR3 totals 15 residues. In germline, CDR1 is MDHEN, CDR2 SYDVKM. V lost 8 bases and J 1 base, leaving 18 bases between the germline ends. CDR3 amino acids: CASRSGEGGSYEQYF. DNA for the CDR3: TGTGCCAGCCGGTCAGGTGAAGGGGGTTCCTACGAGCAGTACTTC.

The chain employs TRBV18 and TRBJ2-1; 8 bases line up with TRBD2. The J segment lost 6 bases and the V segment lost 3 bases, leaving 4 bases of the junction unmatched. Germline CDR1 and CDR2: KGHSH and LQKENI. This CDR3 comprises 14 residues. CDR3 in DNA: TGTGCCAGCTCACCCAGCGGGAGAGTCAATGAGCAGTTCTTC. It specifies CASSPSGRVNEQFF.

This chain connects TRBV9 to TRBJ2-3, with 10 bases matching TRBD1. Per the germline V gene, CDR1 is SGDLS and CDR2 is YYNGEE. This CDR3 has 16 amino acids. The V segment lost 3 bases and the J segment 4 bases; nucleotides outside the gene matches: 8. CDR3 loop: CASSARQGAEADTQYF. The CDR3 nucleotides are TGTGCCAGCAGCGCTCGACAGGGGGCTGAGGCAGATACGCAGTATTTT.

This clone was found once. The chain has TRBV5-6 and TRBJ2-2; TRBD2 matches at 11 bases. The ends lost 4 bases at V and 1 base at J; junction bases unmatched: 3. The V gene's germline CDR1 is SGHDT and CDR2 YYEEEE. The CDR3 runs 16 residues. The CDR3 bases are TGTGCCAGCAGCGACGGACTAGCGGGGAACACCGGGGAGCTGTTTTTT. This encodes CASSDGLAGNTGELFF.

The rearrangement uses TRBV5-8 and TRBJ1-2; D gene uncertain. Germline V gene sequence: CDR1 SGHTS, CDR2 YDEGEE. The CDR3 covers 16 residues. Between the trimmed V and J ends, which lost 2 bases and 1 base, there was a span of 15 bases. The CDR3 sequence is CASSFKMTTVNYGYTF. The CDR3 bases are TGTGCCAGCAGCTTCAAAATGACTACAGTTAACTATGGCTACACCTTC.

The rearrangement joins TRBV6-2 or TRBV6-3 to TRBJ2-4; 8 bases match TRBD1. This CDR3 contains 17 residues. V shed 2 bases and J 5 bases; nucleotides not matched to a gene: 11. CDR1 and CDR2 (germline): MNHEY, SVGEGT. CDR3 DNA sequence: TGTGCCAGCAGTTACGCGGCGACAGGGGAGACCCAAAACATTCAGTACTTC. Protein sequence: CASSYAATGETQNIQYF.

DNA for the CDR3: TGCGCCAGCAGACCGACTAGAGGCGCCTACAATGAGCAGTTCTTC. The encoded protein is CASRPTRGAYNEQFF. The chain couples TRBV4-1 to TRBJ2-1; a possible D gene is TRBD2 (6 bases). Germline V gene data show CDR1 as MGHRA and CDR2 as YSYEKL. This CDR3 region has 15 residues. V was clipped by 6 bases and J by 2 bases, with 14 bases between them.

The gene calls are TRBV11-2 and TRBJ2-1; the match to TRBD2 covers 8 bases. Trimming at V came to 1 base and at J to 4 bases, leaving 3 bases not matched to a gene. Germline V CDR1 and CDR2: SGHAT, FQNNGV. This CDR3 contains 15 residues. CDR3 protein: CASSLVAGSYNEQFF. The CDR3 bases are TGTGCCAGCAGCTTAGTAGCGGGATCGTACAATGAGCAGTTCTTC.

V gene TRBV5-1 combines with J gene TRBJ2-2; 13 bases are a match to TRBD2. The J segment lost 6 bases and the V segment lost 4 bases, leaving 6 bases of the junction unmatched. The CDR3 is 16 amino acids. Germline V gene data show CDR1 as SGHRS and CDR2 as YFSETQ. The CDR3 DNA reads TGCGCCAGCAGCCCACCGGGACTAGCGGGACCCGGGGAGCTGTTTTTT. Amino acid sequence: CASSPPGLAGPGELFF.

The chain joins TRBV20-1 to TRBJ1-1, with unresolved D. Germline loops: CDR1 DFQATT, CDR2 SNEGSKA (reference sequence). There are 10 residues in the CDR3. Trimming cost V 5 bases and J 5 bases, with 6 bases left between them. CDR3: CSARGTEAFF. The DNA of the CDR3 is TGCAGTGCTCGCGGAACTGAAGCTTTCTTT.

This CDR3 reads CASSYDRVSYEQYF. Written as DNA, the CDR3 is TGTGCCAGCAGTTACGACAGGGTTTCCTACGAGCAGTACTTC. This rearrangement joins TRBV6-2 or TRBV6-3 to TRBJ2-7, with TRBD1 matching 7 bases. V was clipped by 2 bases and J by 1 base; unmatched bases: 2. Germline loops: CDR1 MNHEY, CDR2 SVGEGT. The CDR3 totals 14 residues.

The sample holds one count of this clone. The V call is TRBV28, the J call TRBJ1-2, with D maybe TRBD1 (6 bases). Trimming took off 6 bases at V and 8 bases at J, with 16 bases between the two ends. Germline V gene data show CDR1 as MDHEN and CDR2 as SYDVKM. The CDR3 contains 13 residues. This CDR3 reads CASRLRVTGGYTF. CDR3 coding DNA: TGTGCCAGCAGACTGAGGGTGACAGGAGGCTACACCTTC.

J is TRBJ2-1 and V is TRBV3-1 (or the pseudogene TRBV3-2), with D uncertain. CDR1 is LGHDT, CDR2 YNNKEL, per germline (reference sequence). Trimming left V 0 bases short and J 6 bases short, with 6 bases between. The CDR3 extends over 13 amino acids. CDR3 DNA: TGTGCCAGCAGCCAAGATCGGGTCAATGAGCAGTTCTTC. Its translation: CASSQDRVNEQFF.

The chain is built from TRBV7-2 and TRBJ2-1; 7 bases match TRBD2. The germline gives CDR1 SGHTA, CDR2 FQGNSA. The junction had 3 bases not matched to a gene; V was cut back by 7 bases and J by 0 bases. The CDR3 runs 14 residues. The CDR3, as DNA: TGTGCCAGCAATGGCGGGAGCTCCTACAATGAGCAGTTCTTC. This gives the protein CASNGGSSYNEQFF.

The chain combines TRBV5-6 with TRBJ1-1; TRBD1 agrees at 7 bases. V dropped 0 bases and J dropped 6; count of bases not matched to a gene: 5. Germline V gene data show CDR1 as SGHDT and CDR2 as YYEEEE. CDR3 size: 14 residues. The CDR3 coding sequence is TGTGCCAGCAGCTTGGGACAGGGAGGCGCTGAAGCTTTCTTT. Amino acids: CASSLGQGGAEAFF.